This T cell receptor beta chain came from a study of T cells after yellow fever vaccination. Study-level background: It was SMART-Seq v4 Ultra Low Input that prepared the fractions with low cell numbers.

About this clonotype: Antigen specificity is unknown.

Study outcomes and limitations: Compared with primary, the secondary response was weaker and peaked at day 5, not 15. Abundant clonotypes from the bulk population could contaminate FACS-sorted repertoires.

TCRdb reprocessed the 5' RACE reads with MiXCR, giving one entry per CDR3 protein. The table shows approximately 300,000 distinct CDR3 sequences, with roughly 6.8% occurring only once. The CDR3 contains 18 residues. From germline, CDR1 is MGHRA and CDR2 YSYEKL. V shed 0 bases and J 0 bases; nucleotides not matched to a gene: 6. Source: PBMCs, taken around 45 days after the first yellow fever vaccination. This sequence originates from a young man who received the YFV17D yellow fever vaccine. The chain links TRBV4-1 to TRBJ2-3; TRBD2 matches 10 bases. CDR3 residues: CASSQEPSGGPSTDTQYF. CDR3 DNA: TGCGCCAGCAGCCAAGAACCTAGCGGGGGCCCGAGCACAGATACGCAGTATTTT.